This T cell receptor (beta chain) was documented in a study of T cell changes during pregnancy in multiple sclerosis. The repertoire was sequenced with immunoSEQ multiplex PCR; TCRdb's copy has only in-frame clones and lacks some. Of 90,000 to 120,000 clones detected, about nine tenths appear once; the ten largest clones hold less than 0.85%. Sequenced here: peripheral blood, sampled in the third trimester of pregnancy. The clonotype originates from a female donor in good health, enrolled as a control in a pregnancy study.

CDR3: CASSFGGGGDTQYF. In DNA form, the CDR3 reads TGCGCCAGCAGCTTTGGCGGGGGCGGGGATACGCAGTATTTT. The chain couples TRBV5-1 to TRBJ2-3; maybe TRBD2 (7 bases). The CDR3 loop spans 14 amino acids. Germline V gene data show CDR1 as SGHRS and CDR2 as YFSETQ. V gave up 2 bases and J gave up 6 bases, with 13 bases separating them.